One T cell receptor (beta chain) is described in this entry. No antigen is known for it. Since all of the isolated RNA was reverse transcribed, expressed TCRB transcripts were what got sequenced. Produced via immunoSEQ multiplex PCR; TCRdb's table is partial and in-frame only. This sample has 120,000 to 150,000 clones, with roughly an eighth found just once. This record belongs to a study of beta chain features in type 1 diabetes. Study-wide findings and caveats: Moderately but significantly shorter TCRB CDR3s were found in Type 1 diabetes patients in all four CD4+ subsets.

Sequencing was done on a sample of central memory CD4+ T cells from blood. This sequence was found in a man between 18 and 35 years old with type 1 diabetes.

The CDR3 coding sequence is TGTGCCAGCTCACCCGGGGGTGGACAGCCTTTCTTT. This translates into CASSPGGGQPFF. This sequence joins TRBV18 and TRBJ1-1, with D possibly being TRBD1 (6 bases). This CDR3 region has 12 residues. V was trimmed by 3 bases and J by 12 bases, leaving 14 bases between them. The germline CDR1 and CDR2 sequences are KGHSH and LQKENI. Combining the CDR3 with reference TRBV18 and TRBJ1-1 gives the whole variable domain NAGVMQNPRHLVRRRGQEARLRCSPMKGHSHVYWYRQLPEEGLKFMVYLQKENIIDESGMPKERFSAEFPKEGPSILRIQQVVRGDSAAYFCASSPGGGQPFFGQGTRLTVV.